This TCR beta chain comes out of a study of blood T cell repertoires in COVID-19. The assay was immunoSEQ multiplex PCR, and TCRdb's table has in-frame clones only and misses some. The sample carries more than 200,000 clones, roughly nine tenths recorded once. Trimming cost V 4 bases and J 5 bases; bases outside gene matches: 10. The CDR3 contains 15 residues. Germline CDR1 reads SGHRS; CDR2 reads YFSETQ. What was sequenced was peripheral blood. The V call is TRBV5-1, the J call TRBJ2-5; TRBD2 agrees at 8 bases. This receptor was identified in a woman between 45 and 60 years old with acute or convalescent COVID-19. The DNA of the CDR3 is TGCGCCAGCAGCACCTTAGCGGGGACGGGGGAGACCCAGTACTTC. Its protein is CASSTLAGTGETQYF.